This TCR beta chain was recorded in a study of cytomegalovirus exposure and HLA in healthy donors. A note on this clone: The antigen is not known.

Study observations and caveats: An observed cluster of highly shared sequence variants was recorded as a likely sequencing artifact. Further analysis was carried out later, and it showed several of the most significant clusters appearing linked to common viral pathogens. Using the classifier, cytomegalovirus status was reportedly diagnosed with high specificity and sensitivity. Association of 17,000 or so TCR beta sequences with HLA alleles was found at 0.05 false discovery rate in a later analysis.

The CDR3 contains 15 residues. Germline loops: CDR1 SGHAT, CDR2 FQNNGV. Researchers ran the PCR with 60 Vbeta and 13 Jbeta primers. Here immunoSEQ multiplex PCR was the method, and the copy in TCRdb shows in-frame clones only, minus some. The repertoire holds approximately 130,000 clones, with about 83% as singletons. The TCR was taken from a girl aged 2 to 10 in good health and CMV-seronegative. Sequencing was performed on PBMCs. The rearrangement uses TRBV11-2 and TRBJ2-5; 9 positions agree with TRBD2. TRBJ2-7 matches the DNA end more closely, so the J call is doubtful. The CDR3 DNA reads as TGTGCCAGCAGGCACCTAGCGGGAAGGGGCTACGAGCAGTACTTC. This codes for CASRHLAGRGYEQYF.